The rows below give T cell receptor beta chains drawn from one sample of a study of patients and donors after allogeneic stem cell transplantation. TCRdb itself ran the RT-PCR reads through MiXCR, one entry per CDR3 protein. The data show approximately 160,000 distinct CDR3 sequences, with roughly 24% seen just once and 25% to 30% held by the top ten. The source material was blood, either unsorted or a sorted T cell fraction (not recorded which). These receptors were taken from a human donor who was either an allogeneic HSCT recipient or a stem cell or donor lymphocyte infusion donor (not recorded which). It is not recorded whose cells these are; they may come from a transplant donor. The CDR3 runs from the conserved cysteine through the conserved F or W. Fields, in order: clone size, V gene, D gene, J gene, CDR3 protein, CDR3 DNA. A D gene is named only where the DNA matches it firmly. Clone size is not always given. Where it is, it says once, few, many or a class for expanded clones.

abundance: NA; v_gene: TRBV20-1; d_gene: NA; j_gene: TRBJ2-7; CDR3aa: CSAAGISYEQYF; CDR3nt: TGCAGTGCTGCTGGTATCTCCTACGAGCAGTACTTC
abundance: few; v_gene: TRBV18; d_gene: NA; j_gene: TRBJ1-1; CDR3aa: CASSRYNTEAFF; CDR3nt: TGTGCCAGCTCACGATATAACACTGAAGCTTTCTTT
abundance: NA; v_gene: TRBV13; d_gene: TRBD2; j_gene: TRBJ2-2; CDR3aa: CASNLEGLANTGELFF; CDR3nt: TGTGCCAGCAACTTAGAAGGACTAGCGAACACCGGGGAGCTGTTTTTT
abundance: NA; v_gene: TRBV5-1; d_gene: TRBD2; j_gene: TRBJ2-1; CDR3aa: CASSPSSGGYNEQFF; CDR3nt: TGCGCCAGCAGCCCCTCTAGCGGGGGTTACAATGAGCAGTTCTTC
abundance: NA; v_gene: TRBV20-1; d_gene: NA; j_gene: TRBJ2-7; CDR3aa: CSARDGLSASYEQYF; CDR3nt: TGCAGTGCTAGAGATGGATTAAGCGCGTCCTACGAGCAGTACTTC
abundance: few; v_gene: TRBV20-1; d_gene: NA; j_gene: TRBJ1-3; CDR3aa: CSASEGNTIYF; CDR3nt: TGCAGTGCAAGTGAGGGAAACACCATATATTTT
abundance: few; v_gene: TRBV20-1; d_gene: TRBD1; j_gene: TRBJ2-7; CDR3aa: CSATNSGQGLYEQYF; CDR3nt: TGCAGTGCTACGAACTCGGGACAGGGACTCTACGAGCAGTACTTC
abundance: few; v_gene: TRBV7-9; d_gene: NA; j_gene: TRBJ2-7; CDR3aa: CASSIQAGEQYF; CDR3nt: TGTGCCAGCAGCATCCAAGCGGGCGAGCAGTACTTC
abundance: NA; v_gene: TRBV6-1; d_gene: TRBD1; j_gene: TRBJ1-1; CDR3aa: CASTPMTGTHRDTEAFF; CDR3nt: TGTGCCAGCACCCCTATGACAGGGACCCACCGGGACACTGAAGCTTTCTTT
abundance: NA; v_gene: TRBV6-5; d_gene: NA; j_gene: TRBJ1-3; CDR3aa: CASTPDSLGNTIYF; CDR3nt: TGTGCCAGCACTCCGGACAGCCTCGGAAACACCATATATTTT
abundance: few; v_gene: TRBV15; d_gene: NA; j_gene: TRBJ1-1; CDR3aa: CATSRASGAEAFF; CDR3nt: TGTGCCACCAGCAGAGCATCAGGGGCCGAAGCTTTCTTT
abundance: NA; v_gene: TRBV12-3/TRBV12-4; d_gene: TRBD2; j_gene: TRBJ2-3; CDR3aa: CASSPLLAGARTDTQYF; CDR3nt: TGTGCCAGCAGTCCCCTTCTAGCGGGAGCTCGCACAGATACGCAGTATTTT
abundance: few; v_gene: TRBV15; d_gene: NA; j_gene: TRBJ1-6; CDR3aa: CATSRASAGYNSPLHF; CDR3nt: TGTGCCACCAGCAGAGCAAGCGCAGGCTATAATTCACCCCTCCACTTT
abundance: NA; v_gene: TRBV3-1; d_gene: TRBD1; j_gene: TRBJ2-1; CDR3aa: CASSQDRTGTGTPLNEQFF; CDR3nt: TGTGCCAGCAGCCAAGACAGAACCGGGACAGGGACTCCACTCAATGAGCAGTTCTTC
abundance: few; v_gene: TRBV12-3/TRBV12-4; d_gene: NA; j_gene: TRBJ2-2; CDR3aa: CASSLARDTGELFF; CDR3nt: TGTGCCAGCAGTTTAGCGCGGGACACCGGGGAGCTGTTTTTT
abundance: many; v_gene: TRBV4-2; d_gene: NA; j_gene: TRBJ1-1; CDR3aa: CASSQAWDRGMALNTEAFF; CDR3nt: TGTGCCAGCAGCCAAGCCTGGGACCGCGGGATGGCACTGAACACTGAAGCTTTCTTT
abundance: few; v_gene: TRBV4-3; d_gene: NA; j_gene: TRBJ1-4; CDR3aa: CASSQEWEGSELFF; CDR3nt: TGCGCCAGCAGCCAAGAGTGGGAAGGGAGTGAGCTGTTTTTT
abundance: few; v_gene: TRBV14; d_gene: NA; j_gene: TRBJ1-1; CDR3aa: CASSHLGGEAFF; CDR3nt: TGTGCCAGCAGCCACCTAGGGGGTGAAGCTTTCTTT
abundance: once; v_gene: TRBV4-2; d_gene: NA; j_gene: TRBJ1-2; CDR3aa: CASSQEDSNYGYTF; CDR3nt: TGTGCCAGCAGCCAAGAAGACAGCAACTATGGCTACACCTTC
abundance: many; v_gene: TRBV27; d_gene: TRBD1; j_gene: TRBJ1-6; CDR3aa: CASSEDPGTERVSPLHF; CDR3nt: TGTGCCAGCAGTGAAGACCCTGGGACAGAGAGAGTTTCACCCCTCCACTTT
abundance: few; v_gene: TRBV14; d_gene: NA; j_gene: TRBJ1-4; CDR3aa: CASSPLLTTNEKLFF; CDR3nt: TGTGCCAGCAGCCCCCTTCTAACAACTAATGAAAAACTGTTTTTT
abundance: few; v_gene: TRBV24-1; d_gene: NA; j_gene: TRBJ2-3; CDR3aa: CATSDSPDTQYF; CDR3nt: TGTGCCACCAGTGATTCCCCGGATACGCAGTATTTT
abundance: few; v_gene: TRBV5-1; d_gene: NA; j_gene: TRBJ2-1; CDR3aa: CASSFDGVEYNEQFF; CDR3nt: TGCGCCAGCAGCTTTGATGGGGTGGAGTACAATGAGCAGTTCTTC
abundance: NA; v_gene: TRBV13; d_gene: NA; j_gene: TRBJ2-5; CDR3aa: CASSLGGRSQIGETQYF; CDR3nt: TGTGCCAGCAGCTTAGGTGGCAGGAGTCAGATTGGAGAGACCCAGTACTTC
abundance: few; v_gene: TRBV20-1; d_gene: NA; j_gene: TRBJ1-1; CDR3aa: CSARDPWLGSEDTEAFF; CDR3nt: TGCAGTGCTAGAGATCCCTGGCTGGGCAGCGAGGACACTGAAGCTTTCTTT
abundance: NA; v_gene: TRBV7-9; d_gene: TRBD2; j_gene: TRBJ2-1; CDR3aa: CASRPTSGEQFF; CDR3nt: TGTGCCAGCAGGCCTACTAGCGGGGAGCAGTTCTTC
abundance: many; v_gene: TRBV3-1; d_gene: NA; j_gene: TRBJ1-1; CDR3aa: CASSPPWNTEAFF; CDR3nt: TGTGCCAGCAGCCCCCCGTGGAACACTGAAGCTTTCTTT
abundance: few; v_gene: TRBV20-1; d_gene: NA; j_gene: TRBJ2-7; CDR3aa: CSARDAGASYEQYF; CDR3nt: TGCAGTGCTAGAGATGCGGGGGCTTCCTACGAGCAGTACTTC
abundance: NA; v_gene: TRBV19; d_gene: NA; j_gene: TRBJ1-3; CDR3aa: CASSPYTGPGNTIYF; CDR3nt: TGTGCCAGTAGTCCGTACACAGGGCCTGGAAACACCATATATTTT
abundance: many; v_gene: TRBV5-1; d_gene: NA; j_gene: TRBJ1-1; CDR3aa: CASSLEPYTEAFF; CDR3nt: TGCGCCAGCAGCTTGGAACCGTACACTGAAGCTTTCTTT
abundance: few; v_gene: TRBV20-1; d_gene: TRBD2; j_gene: TRBJ2-3; CDR3aa: CSASWTSGFITDTQYF; CDR3nt: TGCAGTGCTAGCTGGACTAGCGGTTTTATCACAGATACGCAGTATTTT
abundance: many; v_gene: TRBV5-1; d_gene: TRBD1; j_gene: TRBJ2-1; CDR3aa: CASSFSGTALENEQFF; CDR3nt: TGCGCCAGCAGCTTTTCCGGGACAGCCCTGGAAAATGAGCAGTTCTTC
abundance: NA; v_gene: TRBV3-1; d_gene: NA; j_gene: TRBJ2-2; CDR3aa: CASSQVPPGTGELFF; CDR3nt: TGTGCCAGCAGCCAAGTCCCCCCGGGCACCGGGGAGCTGTTTTTT
abundance: NA; v_gene: TRBV15; d_gene: NA; j_gene: TRBJ2-5; CDR3aa: CATSIGAETQYF; CDR3nt: TGTGCCACCTCAATAGGGGCCGAGACCCAGTACTTC
abundance: many; v_gene: TRBV6-6; d_gene: NA; j_gene: TRBJ1-2; CDR3aa: CASSYRAGREYGYTF; CDR3nt: TGTGCCAGCAGTTACCGGGCGGGGAGAGAGTATGGCTACACCTTC
abundance: few; v_gene: TRBV3-1; d_gene: NA; j_gene: TRBJ1-5; CDR3aa: CASSHDPYNQPQHF; CDR3nt: TGTGCCAGCAGCCATGACCCTTACAATCAGCCCCAGCATTTT
abundance: NA; v_gene: TRBV25-1; d_gene: NA; j_gene: TRBJ2-1; CDR3aa: CASTALAGTGTYNEQFF; CDR3nt: TGTGCCAGTACCGCCCTGGCGGGGACGGGGACCTACAATGAGCAGTTCTTC
abundance: many; v_gene: TRBV4-1; d_gene: NA; j_gene: TRBJ1-2; CDR3aa: CASSQGRGAVYGYTF; CDR3nt: TGCGCCAGCAGCCAAGGAAGGGGGGCTGTTTATGGCTACACCTTC
abundance: NA; v_gene: TRBV12-3/TRBV12-4; d_gene: NA; j_gene: TRBJ1-4; CDR3aa: CASSFEEGLPREKLFF; CDR3nt: TGTGCCAGCAGTTTTGAGGAGGGGCTTCCCCGTGAAAAACTGTTTTTT
abundance: few; v_gene: TRBV3-1; d_gene: NA; j_gene: TRBJ2-4; CDR3aa: CASSQVGRGNIQYF; CDR3nt: TGTGCCAGCAGCCAAGTTGGGAGGGGGAACATTCAGTACTTC
abundance: NA; v_gene: TRBV6-5; d_gene: NA; j_gene: TRBJ2-3; CDR3aa: CASSHGRRGASDTQYF; CDR3nt: TGTGCCAGCAGTCACGGGAGGAGGGGGGCGTCAGATACGCAGTATTTT
abundance: NA; v_gene: TRBV11-3; d_gene: NA; j_gene: TRBJ2-2; CDR3aa: CASSLQDTGELFF; CDR3nt: TGTGCCAGCAGCTTACAGGACACCGGGGAGCTGTTTTTT
abundance: NA; v_gene: TRBV27; d_gene: TRBD2; j_gene: TRBJ2-1; CDR3aa: CASSFLAGGTGDEQFF; CDR3nt: TGTGCCAGCAGTTTCCTAGCGGGGGGTACAGGGGATGAGCAGTTCTTC
abundance: NA; v_gene: TRBV5-5; d_gene: NA; j_gene: TRBJ1-5; CDR3aa: CASSLLHGNQPQHF; CDR3nt: TGTGCCAGCAGCCTACTACATGGTAATCAGCCCCAGCATTTT
abundance: few; v_gene: TRBV25-1; d_gene: TRBD1; j_gene: TRBJ2-3; CDR3aa: CALLKGTENTDTQYF; CDR3nt: TGTGCCTTGCTCAAAGGGACAGAAAACACAGATACGCAGTATTTT
abundance: few; v_gene: TRBV29-1; d_gene: TRBD1; j_gene: TRBJ1-1; CDR3aa: CSVPRTGARAEAFF; CDR3nt: TGCAGCGTTCCCCGGACAGGGGCCAGGGCTGAAGCTTTCTTT
abundance: NA; v_gene: TRBV19; d_gene: NA; j_gene: TRBJ1-1; CDR3aa: CASNEKNTEAFF; CDR3nt: TGTGCCAGTAATGAGAAGAACACTGAAGCTTTCTTT
abundance: NA; v_gene: TRBV7-2; d_gene: NA; j_gene: TRBJ1-6; CDR3aa: CASSLPPGPLHF; CDR3nt: TGTGCCAGCAGCTTACCCCCAGGGCCCCTCCACTTT